This T cell receptor (beta chain) was identified during a study of glioma-infiltrating T cells after dendritic cell vaccination. Study-wide context: Patients had newly diagnosed or recurrent glioblastoma and received dendritic cell vaccines. Study results and caveats: Only a small number of patients had complete blood and tumor samples.

Remarks on this clone: The antigen remains undetermined.

The CDR3 runs to 15 residues. V lost 3 bases to trimming and J lost 3 bases; unmatched junction nucleotides: 8. The germline gives CDR1 KGHSH, CDR2 LQKENI. The time point was: after dendritic cell vaccination, including at tumor progression/relapse. Selection required adequate fresh-frozen tumor tissue plus more than two years' survival data. The primer mix had 60 V beta and 13 J beta primers. TCRdb's copy holds only in-frame clones and misses some; the assay was immunoSEQ multiplex PCR. This sample has over 80,000 clones, with around four fifths found just once. The source was blood, collected after dendritic cell vaccination. The gene calls are TRBV18 and TRBJ2-7, with 7 bases matching TRBD1. This receptor was taken from a human donor with glioblastoma. The CDR3 DNA reads TGTGCCAGCTCACCGGCGGGTGACAGGGACTACGAGCAGTACTTC. As protein: CASSPAGDRDYEQYF. The whole variable domain, remainder taken from reference TRBV18 and TRBJ2-7, is NAGVMQNPRHLVRRRGQEARLRCSPMKGHSHVYWYRQLPEEGLKFMVYLQKENIIDESGMPKERFSAEFPKEGPSILRIQQVVRGDSAAYFCASSPAGDRDYEQYFGPGTRLTVT.